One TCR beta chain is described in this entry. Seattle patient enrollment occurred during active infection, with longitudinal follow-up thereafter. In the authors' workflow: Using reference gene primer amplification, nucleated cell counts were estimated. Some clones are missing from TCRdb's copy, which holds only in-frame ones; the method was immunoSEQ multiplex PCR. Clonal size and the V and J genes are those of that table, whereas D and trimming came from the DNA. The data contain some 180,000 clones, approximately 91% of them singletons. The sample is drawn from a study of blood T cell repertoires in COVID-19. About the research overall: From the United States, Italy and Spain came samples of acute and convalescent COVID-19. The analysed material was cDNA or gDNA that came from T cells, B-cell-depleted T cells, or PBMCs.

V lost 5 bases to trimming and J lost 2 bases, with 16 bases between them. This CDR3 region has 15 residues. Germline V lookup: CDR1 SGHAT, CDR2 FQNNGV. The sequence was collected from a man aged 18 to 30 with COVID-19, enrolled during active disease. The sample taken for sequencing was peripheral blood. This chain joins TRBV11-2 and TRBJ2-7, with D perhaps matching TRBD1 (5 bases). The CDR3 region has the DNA TGTGCCAGCAGCCTACAGGCAGGGTCCACCTACGAGCAGTACTTC. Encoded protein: CASSLQAGSTYEQYF. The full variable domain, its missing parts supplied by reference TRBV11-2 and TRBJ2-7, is EAGVAQSPRYKIIEKRQSVAFWCNPISGHATLYWYQQILGQGPKLLIQFQNNGVVDDSQLPKDRFSAERLKGVDSTLKIQPAKLEDSAVYLCASSLQAGSTYEQYFGPGTRLTVT.